This T cell receptor (beta chain) was recorded in a study of blood T cell repertoires in COVID-19. Whole-study context: The United States, Italy and Spain supplied acute and convalescent COVID-19 samples. In each case, the material was cDNA or gDNA derived from T cells, B-cell-depleted T cells, or PBMCs.

With 6 bases clipped from V and 0 bases from J, the junction kept 8 bases outside the gene matches. Germline-derived CDR1 and CDR2 are MDHEN and SYDVKM. The CDR3 is 16 residues long. In the original processing: Amplification with reference gene primers provided the estimates of nucleated cell counts. Profiling relied on immunoSEQ multiplex PCR, and the TCRdb table lists in-frame clones only, not all of them. That table supplies the V and J calls and clone size; D and trimming were determined from the DNA. Of fewer than 200,000 clones in the sample, approximately 92% were seen once. This clonotype was obtained from a woman between 50 and 59 years old with acute or convalescent COVID-19. Sequenced sample: peripheral blood. The rearrangement links TRBV28 to TRBJ1-5, with 7 nucleotides matching TRBD1. The CDR3 reads CASSSRGQYSNQPQHF. The DNA for the CDR3 is TGTGCCAGCAGCTCCAGGGGACAGTATAGCAATCAGCCCCAGCATTTT.